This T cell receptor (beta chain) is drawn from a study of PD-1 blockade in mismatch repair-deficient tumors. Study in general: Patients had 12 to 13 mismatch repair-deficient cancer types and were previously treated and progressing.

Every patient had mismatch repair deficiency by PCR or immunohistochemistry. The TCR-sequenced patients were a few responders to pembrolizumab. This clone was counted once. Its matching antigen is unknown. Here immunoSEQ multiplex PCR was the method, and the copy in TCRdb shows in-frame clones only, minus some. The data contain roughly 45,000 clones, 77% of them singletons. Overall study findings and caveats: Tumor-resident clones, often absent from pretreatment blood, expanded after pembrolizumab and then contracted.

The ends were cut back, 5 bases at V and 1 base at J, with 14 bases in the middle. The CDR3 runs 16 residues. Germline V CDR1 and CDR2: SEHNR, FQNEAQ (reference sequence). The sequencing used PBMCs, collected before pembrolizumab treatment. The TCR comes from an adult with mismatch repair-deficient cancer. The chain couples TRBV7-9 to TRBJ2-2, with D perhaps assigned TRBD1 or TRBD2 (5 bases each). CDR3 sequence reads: CASSLPGRWNTGELFF. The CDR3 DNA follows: TGTGCCAGCAGCCTCCCGGGACGGTGGAACACCGGGGAGCTGTTTTTT.